This T cell receptor (beta chain) was obtained from a study of regulatory T cells in long-lasting Graves disease. Study-wide background: Graves' patients (newly diagnosed) had been on antithyroid drugs under 3 months.

iRepertoire HTBI primers and Arm-PCR of CDR3 regions built TCR beta libraries. MiXCR was run by TCRdb on the multiplex PCR reads, yielding one entry per CDR3 protein. The sample has 400,000 to 650,000 distinct CDR3 sequences, around 15% seen once; the top ten hold roughly 25%. The time point was: newly diagnosed GD, antithyroid drugs for less than 3 months. PBMC-derived RNA was used for the TCR library. Germline CDR1 and CDR2: LNHNV and YYDKDF (reference sequence). The CDR3 sequence is 15 residues long. V lost 0 bases and J lost 6, with 11 bases in between. These data also featured in a second study, about T cells in Graves' hyperthyroidism and ophthalmopathy. That work adds: Stable disease denoted Graves' hyperthyroidism without ophthalmopathy progression within 18 months.

The sample here was peripheral blood mononuclear cells (PBMCs), taken at new diagnosis, from a patient treated with antithyroid drugs. This clonotype was obtained from a woman aged 40-65 years with Graves disease. The rearrangement uses TRBV15 and TRBJ1-4; D remains ambiguous. The CDR3 is CATSRDGGRDEKLFF. The CDR3 DNA follows: TGTGCCACCAGCAGAGATGGTGGGAGGGATGAAAAACTGTTTTTT. Filled out from reference TRBV15 and TRBJ1-4, the complete variable domain reads DAMVIQNPRYQVTQFGKPVTLSCSQTLNHNVMYWYQQKSSQAPKLLFHYYDKDFNNEADTPDNFQSRRPNTSFCFLDIRSPGLGDTAMYLCATSRDGGRDEKLFFGSGTQLSVL.